The clone carrying this T cell receptor (beta chain) was seen more than once but under ten times. This specimen belongs to a study of blood T cell repertoires in COVID-19. Study overall: Acute and convalescent COVID-19 samples came from the United States, Italy and Spain.

Cohorts were determined from participant-reported clinical history. What the recovered Cohort 3 donors had was two negative PCRs, clearance, or symptom resolution. The repertoire was sequenced with immunoSEQ multiplex PCR; TCRdb's copy has only in-frame clones and lacks some. Of more than 300,000 clones in the sample, just over 85% were seen once. The CDR3 covers 16 residues. The V and J ends lost 4 bases and 5 bases, in that order; junction bases with no gene match: 13. CDR1 SGHTA and CDR2 FQGNSA come from the germline V gene. The V call is TRBV7-2, the J call TRBJ1-1, with 7 bases fitting TRBD1. The sequence was collected from a woman between 18 and 30 years old who had recovered from COVID-19. Material for sequencing was PBMCs or T cells enriched from blood (not recorded which). CDR3 coding DNA: TGTGCCAGCAGCTCCCCAAGCTCGACAGGGCAGACTGAAGCTTTCTTT. Residues: CASSSPSSTGQTEAFF.